This record covers a single TCR beta chain. The data derive from a study of blood T cell repertoires in COVID-19. Across the whole study: The samples span acute and convalescent COVID-19 from the United States, Italy and Spain.

The V gene's germline CDR1 is SGHDN and CDR2 FVKESK. V gave up 8 bases and J gave up 8 bases, with 13 bases separating them. This CDR3 is built from 13 residues. Everyone who took part was roughly 18 to 100 years old, and they came from over 20 US areas. As processed by the authors: Amplification of reference gene primers provided the estimated nucleated cell counts. The repertoire was sequenced with immunoSEQ multiplex PCR; TCRdb's copy has only in-frame clones and lacks some. Clone size and V and J calls were adopted from that table, with D and trimming inferred from the DNA. The table has some 300,000 clones, about 90% seen once; the top ten hold about 0.93%.

The sequenced sample consisted of PBMCs or T cells enriched from blood (not recorded which). The chain recombines TRBV14 with TRBJ1-6, with D hard to call. The sequence derives from a woman aged 25 to 39 who had recovered from COVID-19. The CDR3 spells CASQQLWDSPLHF. DNA for the CDR3: TGTGCCAGCCAACAGTTATGGGATTCACCCCTCCACTTT. The full variable domain, in which reference TRBV14 and TRBJ1-6 provide the parts outside the CDR3, is EAGVTQFPSHSVIEKGQTVTLRCDPISGHDNLYWYRRVMGKEIKFLLHFVKESKQDESGMPNNRFLAERTGGTYSTLKVQPAELEDSGVYFCASQQLWDSPLHFGNGTRLTVT.